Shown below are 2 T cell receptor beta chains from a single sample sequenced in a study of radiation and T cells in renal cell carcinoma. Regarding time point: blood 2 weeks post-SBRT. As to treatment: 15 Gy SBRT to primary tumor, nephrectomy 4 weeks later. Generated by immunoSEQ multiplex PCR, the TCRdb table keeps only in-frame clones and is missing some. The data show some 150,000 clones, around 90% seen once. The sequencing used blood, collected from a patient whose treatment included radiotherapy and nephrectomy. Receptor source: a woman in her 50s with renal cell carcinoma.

For the CDR3, the DNA is TGTGCCAGCAGCTTGCTCGGGGGGGCCGTTGATACGCAGTATTTT. Translated: CASSLLGGAVDTQYF. This chain connects TRBV5-6 to TRBJ2-3; 8 positions match TRBD2. The V gene end was trimmed by 1 base and the J gene end by 6 bases; junction bases not matched to a gene: 7. The CDR3 sequence is 15 residues long. Germline loops: CDR1 SGHDT, CDR2 YYEEEE.

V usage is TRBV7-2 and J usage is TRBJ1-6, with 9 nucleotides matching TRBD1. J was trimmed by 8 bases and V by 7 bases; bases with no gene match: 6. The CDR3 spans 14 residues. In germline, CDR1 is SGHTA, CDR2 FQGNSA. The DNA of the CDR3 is TGTGCCAGCACTTACGGGACAGGGTATTCACCCCTCCACTTT. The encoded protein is CASTYGTGYSPLHF.